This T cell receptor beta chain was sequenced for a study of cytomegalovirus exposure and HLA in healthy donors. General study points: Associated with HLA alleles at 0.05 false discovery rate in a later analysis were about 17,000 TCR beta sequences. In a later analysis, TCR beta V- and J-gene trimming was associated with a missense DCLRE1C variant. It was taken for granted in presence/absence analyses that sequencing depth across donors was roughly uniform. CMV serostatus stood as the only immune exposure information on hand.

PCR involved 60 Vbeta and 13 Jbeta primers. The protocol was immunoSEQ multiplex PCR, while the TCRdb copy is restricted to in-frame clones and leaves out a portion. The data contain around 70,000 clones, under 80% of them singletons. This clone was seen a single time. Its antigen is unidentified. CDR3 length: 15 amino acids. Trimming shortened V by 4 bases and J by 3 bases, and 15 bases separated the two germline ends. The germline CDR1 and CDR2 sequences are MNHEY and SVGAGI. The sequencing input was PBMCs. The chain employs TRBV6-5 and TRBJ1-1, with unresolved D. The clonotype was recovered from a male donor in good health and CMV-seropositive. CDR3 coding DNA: TGTGCCAGCAGTTTCGCAATCGACGGAGACACTGAAGCTTTCTTT. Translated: CASSFAIDGDTEAFF.